Below are 28 T cell receptor beta chains sequenced from a single sample in a study of blood T cell repertoires in COVID-19. Only in-frame clones appear in the TCRdb table, and some are missing; sequencing was by immunoSEQ multiplex PCR. The table records around 250,000 clones, approximately 85% of them present only once. Input material: PBMCs or T cells enriched from blood (not recorded which). All receptors derive from a woman aged 45 to 65 with acute COVID-19.

The rearrangement links TRBV5-4 to TRBJ2-7; 7 bases are a match to TRBD1. The CDR3 loop spans 14 amino acids. In germline, CDR1 is SGHNT, CDR2 YYREEE (reference sequence). The trim removed 0 bases at V and 4 bases at J, leaving 4 bases unmatched. CDR3 sequence (DNA): TGTGCCAGCAGCTTGGGAGGGGGCGTATACGAGCAGTACTTC. Translating gives CASSLGGGVYEQYF.

This chain connects TRBV19 to TRBJ1-1; 11 bases align to TRBD1. Germline V gene data show CDR1 as LNHDA and CDR2 as SQIVND (reference sequence). V dropped 5 bases and J dropped 4; count of bases not matched to a gene: 3. The CDR3 runs to 14 residues. The CDR3 loop reads CASSYGTGGTEAFF. Written as DNA, the CDR3 is TGTGCCAGTAGTTACGGGACAGGGGGCACTGAAGCTTTCTTT.

This chain uses TRBV9 with TRBJ2-1, with 13 bases fitting TRBD2. V was clipped by 5 bases and J by 6 bases; unmatched bases: 2. The CDR3 length is 14 residues. Germline V CDR1 and CDR2: SGDLS, YYNGEE. CDR3 in DNA: TGTGCCAGCAGTGGGACTAGCGGGGTCAATGAGCAGTTCTTC. Encoded protein: CASSGTSGVNEQFF.

This clone was recorded only once. This chain connects TRBV4-1 to TRBJ1-1; D possibly corresponds to TRBD1 (5 bases). The CDR3 covers 14 residues. Looked up from germline, CDR1 is MGHRA and CDR2 is YSYEKL. The V end was cut by 0 bases, the J end by 4 bases, with 9 bases between. The CDR3 is CASSQEGGGTEAFF. The CDR3 region has the DNA TGCGCCAGCAGCCAAGAGGGGGGGGGCACTGAAGCTTTCTTT.

CDR3 amino acids: CATFRQQGEKLFF. CDR3 bases: TGTGCCACCTTCCGACAACAAGGTGAAAAACTGTTTTTT. The genes are TRBV6-6 and TRBJ1-4; the D is unclear. V lost 10 bases and J 7 bases, leaving 16 bases between the germline ends. This CDR3 has 13 residues. Germline V gene sequence: CDR1 MNHNY, CDR2 SVGAGI (reference sequence).

V and J are TRBV6-5 and TRBJ1-2; TRBD1 is a possible D gene (5 bases). This CDR3 is 14 amino acids long. V shed 6 bases and J shed 2 bases, with 13 bases lying between them. Germline CDR1 is MNHEY and CDR2 is SVGAGI. The CDR3 here is CASRLGGANYGYTF. The CDR3, as DNA: TGTGCCAGCAGGCTAGGAGGGGCCAACTATGGCTACACCTTC.

V is TRBV7-6 and J is TRBJ2-7; D ambiguous. The CDR3 is 13 residues long. V lost 2 bases, J lost 2 bases, and 7 bases lay in between. Germline CDR1 reads SGHVS; CDR2 reads FNYEAQ. CDR3 amino acids: CASSLSGAYEQYF. Here the CDR3 DNA reads TGTGCCAGCAGCTTATCAGGCGCCTACGAGCAGTACTTC.

This clone came up once. The rearrangement uses TRBV30 and TRBJ1-1; D gene uncertain. CDR3 length: 13 residues. Germline CDR1 reads GTSNPN; CDR2 reads SVGIG (reference sequence). The V end lost 2 bases, the J end lost 4 bases, and 11 bases lay between the germline ends. The CDR3 here is CAWSFSTGTEAFF. CDR3 in DNA: TGTGCCTGGAGTTTTTCTACGGGCACTGAAGCTTTCTTT.

The chain employs TRBV11-2 and TRBJ1-5; the D gene is possibly TRBD1 (5 bases). Germline CDR1 is SGHAT and CDR2 is FQNNGV. This CDR3 spans 15 amino acids. Trimming cost V 4 bases and J 2 bases, with 12 bases left between them. In DNA form, the CDR3 reads TGTGCCAGCAGCTCCCAAGGGGTCGGCAATCAGCCCCAGCATTTT. It encodes CASSSQGVGNQPQHF.

This sequence joins TRBV9 and TRBJ1-1; possibly TRBD1 for D (5 bases). Per the germline V gene, CDR1 is SGDLS and CDR2 is YYNGEE. V was clipped by 2 bases and J by 10 bases, with 15 bases between them. The CDR3 totals 13 residues. CDR3 sequence reads: CASSVGTERLAFF. The CDR3 DNA reads TGTGCCAGCAGCGTGGGGACTGAGAGGCTAGCTTTCTTT.

This chain uses TRBV27 with TRBJ2-7; TRBD1 matches at 8 bases. The CDR3 covers 14 residues. CDR1 is MNHEY, CDR2 SMNVEV, per germline (reference sequence). The ends lost 5 bases at V and 5 bases at J; junction bases unmatched: 8. CDR3 nucleotides: TGTGCCAGCAGTCGGCAGGGGGCGGGGAACGAGCAGTACTTC. The encoded protein is CASSRQGAGNEQYF.

V is TRBV25-1 and J is TRBJ1-2, with D maybe TRBD1 (6 bases). Germline V gene data show CDR1 as MGHDK and CDR2 as SYGVNS. The CDR3 is made up of 13 amino acids. V was cut by 9 bases and J by 4 bases, with 15 bases left in between. The CDR3 coding sequence is TGTGCCAGTTCCAGGGGTTCGGGCTATGGCTACACCTTC. Translated: CASSRGSGYGYTF.

A single count supports this clone. The V gene is TRBV7-9, the J gene TRBJ2-5; 15 nucleotides align to TRBD2. V lost 4 bases to trimming and J lost 4 bases; unmatched junction nucleotides: 7. CDR1 SEHNR and CDR2 FQNEAQ come from the germline V gene (reference sequence). The CDR3 spans 17 residues. The CDR3 sequence: CASSSGTSGGPGETQYF. The CDR3 bases are TGTGCCAGCAGCTCCGGGACTAGCGGGGGGCCGGGAGAGACCCAGTACTTC.

This clone was recorded a few times. This chain links TRBV19 with TRBJ1-2, with D possibly being TRBD1 (6 bases). The CDR3 spans 14 residues. CDR1 and CDR2 from the germline V gene are LNHDA and SQIVND (reference sequence). Trimming removed 7 bases at V and 3 bases at J, with 15 bases between. CDR3 in amino acids: CASTIGGLDYGYTF. The CDR3 DNA is TGTGCCAGTACTATCGGGGGGCTGGACTATGGCTACACCTTC.

J is TRBJ2-2 and V is TRBV30, with D perhaps TRBD1 (6 bases). CDR1 is GTSNPN, CDR2 SVGIG, per germline (reference sequence). This CDR3 is built from 13 residues. V was shortened by 2 bases and J by 5 bases, with 9 bases between the two germline ends. The CDR3 coding sequence is TGTGCCTGGAGTCCCAGGGGTACCGGGGAGCTGTTTTTT. Translated: CAWSPRGTGELFF. Full variable domain (remainder filled in from reference TRBV30 and TRBJ2-2): SQTIHQWPATLVQPVGSPLSLECTVEGTSNPNLYWYRQAAGRGLQLLFYSVGIGQISSEVPQNLSASRPQDRQFILSSKKLLLSDSGFYLCAWSPRGTGELFFGEGSRLTVL.

The V gene is TRBV19, the J gene TRBJ1-3, with D possibly matching TRBD1 (5 bases). Germline loops: CDR1 LNHDA, CDR2 SQIVND (reference sequence). This CDR3 region has 15 residues. V lost 6 bases and J 1 base, leaving 13 bases between the germline ends. The CDR3 region has the DNA TGTGCCAGTAGGGCCGACAGCTTTTCTGGAAACACCATATATTTT. Residues: CASRADSFSGNTIYF.

There are a few counts of this clone. The chain uses TRBV7-2 and TRBJ1-1; weak D call: TRBD1 (6 bases). Germline CDR1 and CDR2: SGHTA and FQGNSA. The CDR3 spans 14 residues. V was shortened by 3 bases and J by 3 bases, with 11 bases between the two germline ends. CDR3 bases: TGTGCCAGCAGCTTTGAGGGGGGGCACACTGAAGCTTTCTTT. It translates to CASSFEGGHTEAFF.

J is TRBJ2-1 and V is TRBV19; TRBD1 agrees at 10 bases. J lost 6 bases, V lost 3 bases, and 11 bases had no gene match. The CDR3 sequence is 17 residues long. The V gene's germline CDR1 is LNHDA and CDR2 SQIVND (reference sequence). CDR3 coding DNA: TGTGCCAGTAGTATTCCGGGACAGGGGATAGGAGGCAATGAGCAGTTCTTC. Translated, it gives CASSIPGQGIGGNEQFF. The complete variable domain, with remaining parts taken from reference TRBV19 and TRBJ2-1, reads DGGITQSPKYLFRKEGQNVTLSCEQNLNHDAMYWYRQDPGQGLRLIYYSQIVNDFQKGDIAEGYSVSREKKESFPLTVTSAQKNPTAFYLCASSIPGQGIGGNEQFFGPGTRLTVL.

Regarding this clone: The junction and the germline gene differ at one end; a read error may be behind it. The chain couples TRBV7-9 to TRBJ2-1, with 8 bases fitting TRBD2. Germline V gives CDR1 SEHNR, CDR2 FQNEAQ (reference sequence). This CDR3 has 15 amino acids. CDR3 loop: CASSYSGASHNEQFF. In nucleotides, the CDR3 is TGTGCCAGCAGTTATAGCGGGGCCTCCCACAATGAGCAGTTCTTC.

The rearrangement joins TRBV10-3 to TRBJ1-1; TRBD1 is a possible D gene (6 bases). CDR1 is ENHRY, CDR2 SYGVKD, per germline. Trimming removed 8 bases at V and 2 bases at J, with 12 bases between. This CDR3 region has 13 residues. CDR3 region: CAIGQTGNTEAFF. The CDR3 bases are TGTGCCATCGGCCAGACAGGTAACACTGAAGCTTTCTTT.

The J gene is TRBJ1-3, the V gene TRBV7-8; D might be TRBD1 (6 bases). The CDR3 covers 15 residues. Trimming shortened V by 4 bases and J by 2 bases, and 12 bases separated the two germline ends. Germline lookup yields CDR1 SGHVS and CDR2 FQNEAQ. The CDR3 nucleotides are TGTGCCAGCAGCTCTCCAGGGGCTGCTGGAAACACCATATATTTT. Amino acid sequence: CASSSPGAAGNTIYF.

This chain links TRBV15 with TRBJ2-2, with D perhaps matching TRBD2 (5 bases). The CDR3 loop spans 15 amino acids. CDR1 and CDR2 from the germline V gene are LNHNV and YYDKDF (reference sequence). The V gene lost 0 bases and the J gene lost 6 bases, with 11 bases spanning the gap. This CDR3 is CATSRDRVRAGELFF. The DNA of the CDR3 is TGTGCCACCAGCAGAGATCGGGTGAGGGCCGGGGAGCTGTTTTTT.

This chain connects TRBV30 to TRBJ1-6, with 7 bases identical to TRBD1. The CDR3 has 17 residues. Germline trimming cut 2 bases from V and 2 bases from J; bases unmatched to any gene: 9. Germline CDR1 is GTSNPN and CDR2 is SVGIG (reference sequence). The CDR3 sequence is CAWSINRGTTYNSPLHF. In nucleotides, the CDR3 is TGTGCCTGGAGTATTAACAGGGGAACGACCTATAATTCACCCCTCCACTTT.

The V call is TRBV14, the J call TRBJ1-1; no firm D call. The CDR3 runs 13 residues. V was clipped by 2 bases and J by 0 bases, with 4 bases between them. CDR1 is SGHDN, CDR2 FVKESK, per germline. CDR3 DNA sequence: TGTGCCAGCAGCCAACTTCTGAACACTGAAGCTTTCTTT. Its translation is CASSQLLNTEAFF.

This clone has just one count. The V and J genes are TRBV5-1 and TRBJ2-3; the match to TRBD1 covers 8 bases. The V and J ends lost 0 bases and 4 bases, in that order; junction bases with no gene match: 7. The germline V gene encodes CDR1 SGHRS and CDR2 YFSETQ. The CDR3 is made up of 16 amino acids. CDR3: CASSLGTGTGSDTQYF. The DNA for the CDR3 is TGCGCCAGCAGCTTGGGGACCGGGACAGGATCAGATACGCAGTATTTT.

The chain carries TRBV6-2 or TRBV6-3 and TRBJ2-1; D gene ambiguous. Germline CDR1 reads MNHEY; CDR2 reads SVGEGT. Trimming took off 6 bases at V and 10 bases at J, with 22 bases between the two ends. This CDR3 contains 15 residues. The CDR3 coding sequence is TGTGCCAGCAGCCGCGGTGGTAGCACACTGCAAGAGCAGTTCTTC. Translation gives CASSRGGSTLQEQFF.

This clone counts as medium-sized. The chain has TRBV14 and TRBJ1-2, with 9 positions matching TRBD1. V trimming: 4 bases; J trimming: 4 bases; junction bases outside the gene matches: 10. The CDR3 is made up of 16 amino acids. CDR1 and CDR2 from the germline V gene are SGHDN and FVKESK. As DNA, the CDR3 is TGTGCCAGCAGCCGGACCGGGACAGGGTTGGGCTATGGCTACACCTTC. This encodes CASSRTGTGLGYGYTF.

The CDR3 sequence: CASSKTGGINYGYTF. The CDR3 DNA reads as TGCGCCAGCAGCAAGACAGGGGGGATTAACTATGGCTACACCTTC. The rearrangement joins TRBV5-1 to TRBJ1-2, with 9 positions matching TRBD1. The V and J ends lost 4 bases and 1 base, in that order; junction bases with no gene match: 5. The CDR3 is made up of 15 amino acids. Per the germline V gene, CDR1 is SGHRS and CDR2 is YFSETQ. Full variable domain (outside the CDR3, taken from reference TRBV5-1 and TRBJ1-2): KAGVTQTPRYLIKTRGQQVTLSCSPISGHRSVSWYQQTPGQGLQFLFEYFSETQRNKGNFPGRFSGRQFSNSRSEMNVSTLELGDSALYLCASSKTGGINYGYTFGSGTRLTVV.